This entry concerns a single TCR beta chain. Its antigen is as yet unknown. CDR3 size: 15 residues. The V end was cut by 0 bases, the J end by 4 bases, with 12 bases between. Germline V lookup: CDR1 LNHNV, CDR2 YYDKDF (reference sequence). The data are from a study of beta chain features in type 1 diabetes. The study reverse transcribed the entire isolated RNA, so it sequenced expressed TCRB transcripts. Sequencing was performed with immunoSEQ multiplex PCR; in TCRdb, only in-frame clones are kept and a portion is missing. The sample records 100,000 to 150,000 clones, about 18% being singletons. Overall study results and limits: Moderate yet significant TCRB CDR3 shortening was seen in Type 1 diabetes patients in all four CD4+ subsets.

Sequenced material: central memory CD4+ T cells from blood. The sequence was collected from a man aged 18 to 30 with type 1 diabetes. The rearrangement links TRBV15 to TRBJ1-2; D possibly corresponds to TRBD1 (6 bases). The CDR3 loop is CATSRDYSRGYGYTF. CDR3 in DNA: TGTGCCACCAGCAGAGATTATAGCAGGGGCTATGGCTACACCTTC.